The clone carrying this T cell receptor (beta chain) was seen only a few times. Its specificity is not known. Clones were read by immunoSEQ multiplex PCR, and TCRdb kept only the in-frame ones, dropping some. In the table there are around 53,000 clones, approximately 85% of which are singletons. This CDR3 is 14 amino acids long. V dropped 1 base and J dropped 3; count of bases not matched to a gene: 2. Germline values: CDR1 SNHLY, CDR2 FYNNEI. This record belongs to a study of T cell responses to AZD1222 COVID-19 vaccine. Study-level findings and limits: In a largely white British group with more females than males, clonal diversity was possibly underestimated.

The sequencing here drew on peripheral blood, taken on day 0 of MenACWY control vaccination. The J gene is TRBJ1-2, the V gene TRBV2, with 7 positions matching TRBD1. This TCR came from an adult in good health. The CDR3 protein is CASSEDQGDYGYTF. In DNA, the CDR3 is TGTGCCAGCAGTGAAGATCAGGGGGACTATGGCTACACCTTC.